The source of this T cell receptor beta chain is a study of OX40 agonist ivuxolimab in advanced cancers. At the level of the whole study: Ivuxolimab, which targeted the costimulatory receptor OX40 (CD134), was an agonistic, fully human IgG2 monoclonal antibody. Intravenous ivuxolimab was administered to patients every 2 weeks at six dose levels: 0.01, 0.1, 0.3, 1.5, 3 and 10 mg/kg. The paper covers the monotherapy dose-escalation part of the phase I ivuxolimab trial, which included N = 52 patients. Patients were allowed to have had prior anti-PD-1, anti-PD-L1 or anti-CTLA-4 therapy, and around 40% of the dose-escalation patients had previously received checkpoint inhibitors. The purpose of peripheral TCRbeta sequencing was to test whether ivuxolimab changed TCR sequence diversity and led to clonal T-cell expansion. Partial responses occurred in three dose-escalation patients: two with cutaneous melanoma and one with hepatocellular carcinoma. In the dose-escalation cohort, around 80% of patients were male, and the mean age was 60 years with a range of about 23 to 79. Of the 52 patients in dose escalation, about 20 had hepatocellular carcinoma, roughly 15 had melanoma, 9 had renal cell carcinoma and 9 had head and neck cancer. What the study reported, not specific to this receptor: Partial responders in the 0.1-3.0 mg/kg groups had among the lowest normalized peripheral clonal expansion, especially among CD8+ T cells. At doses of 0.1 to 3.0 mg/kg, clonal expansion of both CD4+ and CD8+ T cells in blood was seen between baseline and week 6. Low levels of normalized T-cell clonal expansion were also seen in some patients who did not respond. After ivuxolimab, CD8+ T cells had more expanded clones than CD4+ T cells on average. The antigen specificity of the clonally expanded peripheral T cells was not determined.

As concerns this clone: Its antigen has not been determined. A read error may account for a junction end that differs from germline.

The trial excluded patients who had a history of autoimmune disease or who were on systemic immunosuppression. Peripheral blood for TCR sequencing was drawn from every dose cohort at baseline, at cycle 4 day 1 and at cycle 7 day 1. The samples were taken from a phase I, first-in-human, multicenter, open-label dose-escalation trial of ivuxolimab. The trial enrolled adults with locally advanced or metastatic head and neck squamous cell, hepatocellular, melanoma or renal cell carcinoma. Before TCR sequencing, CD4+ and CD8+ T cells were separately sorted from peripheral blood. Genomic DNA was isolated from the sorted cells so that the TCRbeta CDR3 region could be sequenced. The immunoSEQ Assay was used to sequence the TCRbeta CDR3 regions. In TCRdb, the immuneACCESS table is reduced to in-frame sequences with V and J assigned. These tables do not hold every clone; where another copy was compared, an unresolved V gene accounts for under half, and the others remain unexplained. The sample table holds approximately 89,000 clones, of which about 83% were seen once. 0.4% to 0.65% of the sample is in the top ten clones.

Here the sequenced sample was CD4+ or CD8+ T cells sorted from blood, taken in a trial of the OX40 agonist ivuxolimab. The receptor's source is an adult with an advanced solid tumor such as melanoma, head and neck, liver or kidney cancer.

The nucleotides are TGTGCCAGCCGATTAACCACCGGGCAGCTGTTTTTT. Its protein product is CASRLTTGQLFF. The V and J segments used are TRBV6-5 and TRBJ2-2; the D gene is not confidently resolved. CDR3 length: 12 amino acids, cysteine to phenylalanine. Only the CDR3 region is kept as DNA, spanning 36 bases read in frame from base 1. CDR1 and CDR2, per the germline V gene, are MNHEY and SVGAGI.